The 17 T cell receptor beta chains below all came from one sample that was sequenced in a study of human CD8 memory T cell subsets (dated by TCRdb to the early 2020s). A Human TCR Profiling Kit was used to prepare UMI-labeled 5' RACE TCRbeta libraries. After reprocessing by TCRdb, each CDR3 protein sequence is one entry, and no DNA is given. This sample's table lists thousands of distinct CDR3 sequences. Under 25% of the sample belongs to the ten largest clones. The sample consisted of CD8+ T cells from PBMCs. All receptors come from a human donor in good health.

The V gene is TRBV19, the J gene TRBJ2-2; the D gene TCRdb calls, TRBD2, cannot be checked with no DNA. Per germline, CDR1 LNHDA and CDR2 SQIVND (reference sequence). This CDR3 has 15 residues. CDR3 protein: CASSEPGLASGELFF.

This chain connects TRBV6-6 to TRBJ2-4; TCRdb gives TRBD2 as the D gene, but with no DNA this cannot be confirmed. Germline V CDR1 and CDR2: MNHNY, SVGAGI (reference sequence). The CDR3 has 18 amino acids. This CDR3 reads CASSLGLAGMRTKNIQYF.

V usage is TRBV27 and J usage is TRBJ2-1; the TRBD1 assignment by TCRdb is unverifiable without DNA. CDR1 and CDR2 (germline): MNHEY, SMNVEV (reference sequence). The CDR3 is made up of 15 amino acids. Here the CDR3 reads CASSSRDRSYNEQFF.

The rearrangement joins TRBV15 to TRBJ2-1; TCRdb's D gene call, TRBD2, goes unchecked for lack of DNA. Per the germline V gene, CDR1 is LNHNV and CDR2 is YYDKDF (reference sequence). The CDR3 runs to 15 residues. CDR3 residues: CATSREAGEFYEQFF.

This sequence joins TRBV20-1 and TRBJ2-4; as DNA is missing, the TRBD1 call by TCRdb cannot be tested. Germline lookup yields CDR1 DFQATT and CDR2 SNEGSKA (reference sequence). The CDR3 has 15 amino acids. CDR3 protein: CSATNRDTAKNIQYF.

In terms of frequency, this clonotype is medium-sized. The genes are TRBV4-3 and TRBJ2-1. The CDR3 runs to 16 residues. Per the germline V gene, CDR1 is LGHNA and CDR2 is YSLEER. The CDR3 sequence is CASSQDTGSSYNEQFF.

This clonotype is called medium-sized based on its frequency. The chain is built from TRBV27 and TRBJ2-1. CDR1 and CDR2 (germline): MNHEY, SMNVEV (reference sequence). This CDR3 spans 13 amino acids. CDR3 sequence: CASSLDGRNEQFF.

The rearrangement joins TRBV5-4 to TRBJ2-5; TCRdb's assignment of TRBD2 cannot be checked, as there is no DNA. CDR1 is SGHNT and CDR2 is YYREEE in the germline V gene (reference sequence). The CDR3 runs 16 residues. CDR3 amino acids: CASSLGLADSGETQYF.

The chain recombines TRBV14 with TRBJ1-2; TCRdb gives TRBD1 as the D gene, but with no DNA this cannot be confirmed. CDR1 and CDR2 (germline): SGHDN, FVKESK. The CDR3 is made up of 16 amino acids. The CDR3 loop is CASSQGYQSGIYGYTF.

This clonotype is medium-sized by frequency. The rearrangement links TRBV7-9 to TRBJ2-5; TCRdb selects TRBD2, and the lack of DNA leaves this call unchecked. The CDR3 extends over 15 amino acids. CDR1 is SEHNR, CDR2 FQNEAQ, per germline (reference sequence). The chain's CDR3 is CASRAGLQLQETQYF.

The V call is TRBV29-1, the J call TRBJ2-7; TCRdb's D call of TRBD1 is untestable without DNA. The CDR3 runs to 17 residues. Germline values: CDR1 SQVTM, CDR2 ANQGSEA. CDR3 protein: CSVDTSSRTGISYEQYF.

This rearrangement joins TRBV6-2 or TRBV6-3 to TRBJ2-4. Germline V gene lookup returns CDR1 MNHEY and CDR2 SVGEGT. The CDR3 runs 16 residues. The chain's CDR3 is CASSYSERLAKNIQYF.

CDR3 region: CAISAAGTGNTEAFF. The chain carries TRBV10-3 and TRBJ1-1; TCRdb's D call of TRBD1 is untestable without DNA. Germline-derived CDR1 and CDR2 are ENHRY and SYGVKD. The CDR3 runs to 15 residues.

The V call is TRBV20-1, the J call TRBJ2-1; the D call from TCRdb, TRBD1, cannot be confirmed without DNA. Germline CDR1 reads DFQATT; CDR2 reads SNEGSKA (reference sequence). There are 15 residues in the CDR3. The CDR3 reads CSARGPGISYNEQFF.

The V call is TRBV6-5, the J call TRBJ2-5. The V gene's germline CDR1 is MNHEY and CDR2 SVGAGI. The CDR3 is 15 residues long. CDR3 amino acids: CASSYSSGLQETQYF.

Here the CDR3 reads CASSEPGLAEETQYF. The chain combines TRBV2 with TRBJ2-5; as DNA is missing, the TRBD2 call by TCRdb cannot be tested. CDR1 and CDR2 (germline): SNHLY, FYNNEI. The CDR3 covers 15 residues.

This chain connects TRBV7-9 to TRBJ2-5; as DNA is missing, the TRBD2 call by TCRdb cannot be tested. From germline, CDR1 is SEHNR and CDR2 FQNEAQ (reference sequence). The CDR3 consists of 17 residues. CDR3 protein: CASSSLSSGGYQETQYF.